What follows is one TCR beta chain and its context. Its antigen is currently unknown. This entry is derived from a study of monozygotic twins with inflammatory bowel disease. Study-wide points: Especially with disease activity, IBD patients had fewer clonotypes in common with others than healthy twins did. Different subtypes (of T cells) could not be told apart from one another. Varying immunosuppressive regimens may have increased patient repertoire variability.

Germline V lookup: CDR1 MNHEY, CDR2 SVGAGI. This CDR3 contains 17 residues. cDNA synthesis was performed in eight separate reactions for each sample. TCRdb re-called the 5' RACE reads; one entry per CDR3 protein, DNA not given. The sample totals roughly 100,000 distinct CDR3 sequences. The chain has TRBV6-5 and TRBJ2-7; TCRdb calls TRBD2, which cannot be checked without DNA. The source of this sequence is a human donor with ulcerative colitis or Crohn's disease, or a healthy co-twin of an affected twin (not recorded which). What was sequenced was blood. This chain's CDR3 is CASSDSFSGLISYEQYF.